The rows below give T cell receptor beta chains drawn from one sample of a study of T cell repertoires in cytomegalovirus infection. TCRdb used MiXCR to reprocess the reads, holding one entry per CDR3 protein. The sample has about 920,000 distinct CDR3 sequences, 30% to 40% seen once; the top ten hold roughly an eighth. Which antigens these TCRs recognize remains unknown. Sequencing used cultured CD8+ T cells from PBMCs, obtained from culture after CMV antigen stimulation. Every receptor here comes from a human donor in good health (CMV status not recorded). Some clones in this sample may be carry-over from other donors' samples. CDR3s include the opening cysteine and the closing phenylalanine or tryptophan. A D gene is named only where the DNA matches it firmly. Where a row states a size, it is once, few, many or the class of an expanded clone; other rows omit it.

d_call: .
j_call: TRBJ1-3
v_call: TRBV7-3
clone_size: many
cdr3_nt: TGTGCCAGCAGCTTAAAGGGGGACCGGAGCTCTGGAAACACCATATATTTT
cdr3_aa: CASSLKGDRSSGNTIYF

d_call: .
j_call: TRBJ2-1
v_call: TRBV29-1
clone_size: .
cdr3_nt: TGCAGCGTTGTAACAGGCTACAATGAGCAGTTCTTC
cdr3_aa: CSVVTGYNEQFF

d_call: TRBD2
j_call: TRBJ2-1
v_call: TRBV12-3/TRBV12-4
clone_size: .
cdr3_nt: TGTGCCAGCAGTATTAGCGGGGGGCCCCACAATGAGCAGTTCTTC
cdr3_aa: CASSISGGPHNEQFF

d_call: .
j_call: TRBJ1-1
v_call: TRBV6-5
clone_size: .
cdr3_nt: TGTGCCAGCAGTTACGAACTAGGTATGAACACTGAAGCTTTCTTT
cdr3_aa: CASSYELGMNTEAFF

d_call: .
j_call: TRBJ2-3
v_call: TRBV15
clone_size: .
cdr3_nt: TGTGCCACCGAGGTCTATCCCTTCACAGATACGCAGTATTTT
cdr3_aa: CATEVYPFTDTQYF

d_call: TRBD1
j_call: TRBJ2-7
v_call: TRBV20-1
clone_size: few
cdr3_nt: TGCAGTGCTAGACGGACAGGGTCCCACGAGCAGTACTTC
cdr3_aa: CSARRTGSHEQYF

d_call: TRBD2
j_call: TRBJ2-5
v_call: TRBV11-2
clone_size: few
cdr3_nt: TGTGCCAGCAGCACTGGACTAGCCTATGTAAGGCAAGAGACCCAGTACTTC
cdr3_aa: CASSTGLAYVRQETQYF

d_call: TRBD2
j_call: TRBJ2-1
v_call: TRBV7-2
clone_size: many
cdr3_nt: TGTGCCAGCAGCTTACCCGGGGGGGCCCCCTACAATGAGCAGTTCTTC
cdr3_aa: CASSLPGGAPYNEQFF

d_call: .
j_call: TRBJ1-1
v_call: TRBV4-1
clone_size: few
cdr3_nt: TGCGCCAGCAGCCAGCCCGGGACCGAAAAGGACACTGAAGCTTTCTTT
cdr3_aa: CASSQPGTEKDTEAFF

d_call: .
j_call: TRBJ1-6
v_call: TRBV5-4
clone_size: few
cdr3_nt: TGTGCCAGCAGCTTCGAAAACTATAATTCACCCCTCCACTTT
cdr3_aa: CASSFENYNSPLHF

d_call: TRBD1
j_call: TRBJ2-6
v_call: TRBV28
clone_size: many
cdr3_nt: TGTGCCAGCAGTTTGATGGGACAGTATTCTGGGGCCAACGTCCTGACTTTC
cdr3_aa: CASSLMGQYSGANVLTF

d_call: .
j_call: TRBJ2-1
v_call: TRBV28
clone_size: .
cdr3_nt: TGTGCCAGCAGATTACCGTTGGGCCCCAGCTCCTACAATGAGCAGTTCTTC
cdr3_aa: CASRLPLGPSSYNEQFF

d_call: .
j_call: TRBJ1-6
v_call: TRBV20-1
clone_size: few
cdr3_nt: TGCAGTGCTAGGGGCCGGTCTTATAATTCACCCCTCCACTTT
cdr3_aa: CSARGRSYNSPLHF

d_call: TRBD2
j_call: TRBJ2-2
v_call: TRBV7-6
clone_size: many
cdr3_nt: TGTGCCAGCAGCTTAAGGGTAGCGGGACAGAACACCGGGGAGCTGTTTTTT
cdr3_aa: CASSLRVAGQNTGELFF

d_call: .
j_call: TRBJ2-1
v_call: TRBV12-3/TRBV12-4
clone_size: few
cdr3_nt: TGTGCCAGCAGAACGGGGGAGGATGAGCAGTTCTTC
cdr3_aa: CASRTGEDEQFF

d_call: .
j_call: TRBJ1-5
v_call: TRBV20-1
clone_size: few
cdr3_nt: TGCAGTGCTAAGGGGACCTTAACAGGGACGCAAAATCAGCCCCAGCATTTT
cdr3_aa: CSAKGTLTGTQNQPQHF

d_call: .
j_call: TRBJ2-1
v_call: TRBV7-8
clone_size: few
cdr3_nt: TGTGCCAGCAGCTTGGGCATAGGCAGGGCGGACAATGAGCAGTTCTTC
cdr3_aa: CASSLGIGRADNEQFF

d_call: .
j_call: TRBJ2-1
v_call: TRBV6-5
clone_size: few
cdr3_nt: TGTGCCAGCAGTTACTCGAGAACCCGCGATGAGCAGTTCTTC
cdr3_aa: CASSYSRTRDEQFF

d_call: TRBD2
j_call: TRBJ2-1
v_call: TRBV20-1
clone_size: .
cdr3_nt: TGCAGTGCTAGACGACTAGCGGGGAATCGCAATGAGCAGTTCTTC
cdr3_aa: CSARRLAGNRNEQFF

d_call: TRBD2
j_call: TRBJ2-5
v_call: TRBV6-4
clone_size: .
cdr3_nt: TGTGCCAGCAGTTTCCGACTAGGCCAGCGGGGGCCCCTCTGCCAGTACTTC
cdr3_aa: CASSFRLGQRGPLCQYF

d_call: .
j_call: TRBJ1-2
v_call: TRBV6-2/TRBV6-3
clone_size: .
cdr3_nt: TGTGCCAGCAGTTCTGGTCGGGCTGAAAGGCAGGTGGCCTTC
cdr3_aa: CASSSGRAERQVAF

d_call: .
j_call: TRBJ2-1
v_call: TRBV24-1
clone_size: .
cdr3_nt: TGTGCCACCAGTGATTATACAGGGGAGGGTGAGCAGTTCTTC
cdr3_aa: CATSDYTGEGEQFF

d_call: .
j_call: TRBJ2-2
v_call: TRBV9
clone_size: few
cdr3_nt: TGTGCCAGCAGCGTACCCAGTACAGGGTTTGGCACCGGGGAGCTGTTTTTT
cdr3_aa: CASSVPSTGFGTGELFF

d_call: .
j_call: TRBJ1-2
v_call: TRBV6-5
clone_size: .
cdr3_nt: TGTGCCAGCAGCCAACCTACGGACAGAACCTATGGCTACACCTTC
cdr3_aa: CASSQPTDRTYGYTF

d_call: .
j_call: TRBJ2-7
v_call: TRBV2
clone_size: .
cdr3_nt: TGTGCCAGCAGTACCGGGACGGATTACGAGCAGTACTTC
cdr3_aa: CASSTGTDYEQYF

d_call: .
j_call: TRBJ2-1
v_call: TRBV7-2
clone_size: many
cdr3_nt: TGTGCCAGCAGCTTAGACCGTGAGCAGTTCTTC
cdr3_aa: CASSLDREQFF

d_call: TRBD2
j_call: TRBJ2-1
v_call: TRBV18
clone_size: few
cdr3_nt: TGTGCCAGCTCCGGGACTAGCGTCAACAATGAGCAGTTCTTC
cdr3_aa: CASSGTSVNNEQFF

d_call: .
j_call: TRBJ1-2
v_call: TRBV7-8
clone_size: few
cdr3_nt: TGTGCCAGCAACGAGCCGGGTTATGGCTACACCTTC
cdr3_aa: CASNEPGYGYTF

d_call: .
j_call: TRBJ1-1
v_call: TRBV6-5
clone_size: .
cdr3_nt: TGTGCCAGCAGTTGGAAGGCCGGGGGCACTGAAGCTTTCTTT
cdr3_aa: CASSWKAGGTEAFF

d_call: .
j_call: TRBJ2-1
v_call: TRBV6-1
clone_size: few
cdr3_nt: TGTGCCAGCAGTGAAGATTTAGCAGGGAAGAGGTACAATGAGCAGTTCTTC
cdr3_aa: CASSEDLAGKRYNEQFF

d_call: .
j_call: TRBJ1-1
v_call: TRBV5-6
clone_size: .
cdr3_nt: TGTGCCAGCAGCTTCCGGATCAGGACCACTGAAGCTTTCTTT
cdr3_aa: CASSFRIRTTEAFF

d_call: .
j_call: TRBJ1-2
v_call: TRBV20-1
clone_size: .
cdr3_nt: TGCAGTGCTAGAGACGTGCTGGAGGGGACTAGTGGCTACACCTTC
cdr3_aa: CSARDVLEGTSGYTF

d_call: .
j_call: TRBJ2-1
v_call: TRBV12-3/TRBV12-4
clone_size: .
cdr3_nt: TGTGCCAGCGGGCTACGGGGGCCCCCGGGCAATGAGCAGTTCTTC
cdr3_aa: CASGLRGPPGNEQFF

d_call: TRBD1
j_call: TRBJ2-3
v_call: TRBV7-9
clone_size: many
cdr3_nt: TGTGCCAGCAGCCCACGGACAGGGGGCTATGTAGATACGCAGTATTTT
cdr3_aa: CASSPRTGGYVDTQYF

d_call: TRBD2
j_call: TRBJ2-1
v_call: TRBV11-1
clone_size: .
cdr3_nt: TGTGCCAGCAGCTTAAGAAATAGCGGGGCCTTCTCCCCCTACAATGAGCAGTTCTTC
cdr3_aa: CASSLRNSGAFSPYNEQFF

d_call: .
j_call: TRBJ1-2
v_call: TRBV7-9
clone_size: .
cdr3_nt: TGTGCCAGCAGCAACGACCCCTGGGGCTACACCTTC
cdr3_aa: CASSNDPWGYTF

d_call: .
j_call: TRBJ2-7
v_call: TRBV7-2
clone_size: many
cdr3_nt: TGTGCCAGCCTCTGGAGACAGGACTCCTACGAGCAGTACTTC
cdr3_aa: CASLWRQDSYEQYF

d_call: TRBD1
j_call: TRBJ1-2
v_call: TRBV7-9
clone_size: .
cdr3_nt: TGTGCCAGCAGCCCCCGGGACAGGGGAGGTCCAACCTATGGCTACACCTTC
cdr3_aa: CASSPRDRGGPTYGYTF

d_call: .
j_call: TRBJ1-2
v_call: TRBV13
clone_size: .
cdr3_nt: TGTGCCAGCAGCTCCGGGACACATGGCTACACCTTC
cdr3_aa: CASSSGTHGYTF

d_call: .
j_call: TRBJ2-5
v_call: TRBV12-3/TRBV12-4
clone_size: .
cdr3_nt: TGTGCCAGCAGTGGGGAACAGGGATGGGAGACCCAGTACTTC
cdr3_aa: CASSGEQGWETQYF

d_call: .
j_call: TRBJ1-2
v_call: TRBV7-8
clone_size: few
cdr3_nt: TGTGCCAGCAGCTCCTGGGTTGTGGCTGATACTAACTATGGCTACACCTTC
cdr3_aa: CASSSWVVADTNYGYTF

d_call: .
j_call: TRBJ2-5
v_call: TRBV7-2
clone_size: few
cdr3_nt: TGTGCCAGCAGCTTAATCTTCGGGGGAGAGACCCAGTACTTC
cdr3_aa: CASSLIFGGETQYF

d_call: TRBD1
j_call: TRBJ1-4
v_call: TRBV27
clone_size: few
cdr3_nt: TGTGCCAGCAGTTTAAAACAGGGGGGAGAAAAACTGTTTTTT
cdr3_aa: CASSLKQGGEKLFF

d_call: .
j_call: TRBJ1-1
v_call: TRBV4-1
clone_size: few
cdr3_nt: TGCGCCAGCAGCCGATCCAACGAAGCTTTCTTT
cdr3_aa: CASSRSNEAFF

d_call: .
j_call: TRBJ2-1
v_call: TRBV19
clone_size: many
cdr3_nt: TGTGCCAGTAGTATCGAGTGGGGATCCTACAATGAGCAGTTCTTC
cdr3_aa: CASSIEWGSYNEQFF

d_call: .
j_call: TRBJ2-7
v_call: TRBV13
clone_size: .
cdr3_nt: TGTGCCAGCAGCCCCCTCCGAGGGGTTCGCGAGCAGTACTTC
cdr3_aa: CASSPLRGVREQYF

d_call: .
j_call: TRBJ2-5
v_call: TRBV4-1
clone_size: .
cdr3_nt: TGCGCCAGCAGCCAACTTCTTCAGGGGTCCCAAGAGACCCAGTACTTC
cdr3_aa: CASSQLLQGSQETQYF

d_call: .
j_call: TRBJ2-3
v_call: TRBV2
clone_size: .
cdr3_nt: TGTGCCAGCAGACGGGGGTCCACTAGCACAGATACGCAGTATTTT
cdr3_aa: CASRRGSTSTDTQYF

d_call: TRBD1
j_call: TRBJ2-2
v_call: TRBV27
clone_size: many
cdr3_nt: TGTGCCAGCAGTCAAAAATACAGGGGGCATCCAGGGGGGGAGCTGTTTTTT
cdr3_aa: CASSQKYRGHPGGELFF

d_call: .
j_call: TRBJ1-6
v_call: TRBV7-8
clone_size: medium-sized
cdr3_nt: TGTGCCAGCAGCTCCAAACGAGCCCTAAGGGTTATGTCACCCCTCCACTTT
cdr3_aa: CASSSKRALRVMSPLHF

d_call: .
j_call: TRBJ2-4
v_call: TRBV19
clone_size: .
cdr3_nt: TGTGCCAGTAGTCATGGGACTCTTTTGGACAACATTCAGTACTTC
cdr3_aa: CASSHGTLLDNIQYF

d_call: TRBD1
j_call: TRBJ2-1
v_call: TRBV11-1
clone_size: few
cdr3_nt: TGTGCCAGCAGCTTAGCGTTCGCAGGGGGCTACTACAATGAGCAGTTCTTC
cdr3_aa: CASSLAFAGGYYNEQFF

d_call: TRBD2
j_call: TRBJ2-3
v_call: TRBV27
clone_size: medium-sized
cdr3_nt: TGTGCCAGCAGTTTCCGGACTAGCGGGGATGATACGCAGTATTTT
cdr3_aa: CASSFRTSGDDTQYF

d_call: .
j_call: TRBJ2-7
v_call: TRBV7-2
clone_size: many
cdr3_nt: TGTGCCAGCAGCCCTTGGGAGGCAGGGTTCTACGAGCAGTACTTC
cdr3_aa: CASSPWEAGFYEQYF

d_call: TRBD1
j_call: TRBJ1-6
v_call: TRBV7-2
clone_size: many
cdr3_nt: TGTGCCAGCAGCTCTTGGACAGGGCAGAATTCACCCCTCCACTTT
cdr3_aa: CASSSWTGQNSPLHF

d_call: .
j_call: TRBJ1-6
v_call: TRBV14
clone_size: .
cdr3_nt: TGTGCCAGCAGCGAGAACAGGGACTATAATTCACCCCTCCACTTT
cdr3_aa: CASSENRDYNSPLHF

d_call: TRBD2
j_call: TRBJ2-3
v_call: TRBV19
clone_size: .
cdr3_nt: TGTGCCAGTAGTATGACTAGCTCTGTGACAGATACGCAGTATTTT
cdr3_aa: CASSMTSSVTDTQYF

d_call: .
j_call: TRBJ2-6
v_call: TRBV7-6
clone_size: .
cdr3_nt: TGTGCCAGCAGCTTGGTGGGTCCTCTTAACTCTGGGGCCAACGTCCTGACTTTC
cdr3_aa: CASSLVGPLNSGANVLTF

d_call: TRBD1
j_call: TRBJ1-1
v_call: TRBV7-9
clone_size: few
cdr3_nt: TGTGCCAGCAGCACAAGGGCCGGGCCGGGACAGAGATTCATGAACACTGAAGCTTTCTTT
cdr3_aa: CASSTRAGPGQRFMNTEAFF

d_call: .
j_call: TRBJ1-1
v_call: TRBV4-1
clone_size: many
cdr3_nt: TGCGCCAGCAGGCCACTCGAACCTCTTTTGGGCGCGGAAGGGACTGAAGCTTTCTTT
cdr3_aa: CASRPLEPLLGAEGTEAFF